Each of the 14 T cell receptor beta chains below was sequenced from the same sample in a study of blood T cell repertoires in COVID-19. The repertoire was sequenced with immunoSEQ multiplex PCR; TCRdb's copy has only in-frame clones and lacks some. Found here are approximately 180,000 clones, more than 75% of them singletons; the top ten hold about 18%. The sequencing sample was made of peripheral blood. These receptors came from a person aged 70 to 85 with COVID-19, enrolled during active disease.

The chain is built from TRBV6-1 and TRBJ1-4; a weak D match, TRBD1 (5 bases). Germline V CDR1 and CDR2: MNHNS, SASEGT. CDR3 length equals 14 residues. The germline V and J ends were trimmed by 2 bases and 5 bases, with 9 bases remaining between them. In DNA, the CDR3 is TGTGCCAGCAGTGAACGGACATCGAATGAAAAACTGTTTTTT. Protein product: CASSERTSNEKLFF.

V is TRBV28 and J is TRBJ2-7, with D tentatively TRBD2 (6 bases). Per germline, CDR1 MDHEN and CDR2 SYDVKM. The CDR3 consists of 14 residues. The V end was cut by 5 bases, the J end by 7 bases, with 18 bases between. CDR3 sequence reads: CASSPAGRQGEQYF. DNA for the CDR3: TGTGCCAGCAGTCCGGCGGGGAGGCAGGGTGAGCAGTACTTC.

The genes are TRBV6-5 and TRBJ2-2; tentative D call: TRBD2 (5 bases). The CDR3 loop spans 14 amino acids. From germline, CDR1 is MNHEY and CDR2 SVGAGI. V lost 6 bases to trimming and J lost 4 bases, with 12 bases between them. CDR3 coding DNA: TGTGCCAGCAGACTAGAAGGCGGCACCGGGGAGCTGTTTTTT. The encoded protein is CASRLEGGTGELFF.

J is TRBJ1-6 and V is TRBV14; D call uncertain. The CDR3 has 15 amino acids. The germline V and J ends were trimmed by 0 bases and 0 bases, with 3 bases remaining between them. Germline CDR1 SGHDN, CDR2 FVKESK. CDR3 sequence: CASSQESSYNSPLHF. The CDR3 DNA sequence: TGTGCCAGCAGCCAAGAGAGCTCCTATAATTCACCCCTCCACTTT.

This clone was observed a few times. The rearrangement links TRBV3-1 (or the pseudogene TRBV3-2) to TRBJ2-3; D not certain. CDR1 is LGHDT, CDR2 YNNKEL, per germline (reference sequence). Trimming stripped 1 base from V and 4 bases from J, with 6 bases between. This CDR3 has 13 residues. The DNA of the CDR3 is TGTGCCAGCAGCCAAGTAGCCGCAGATACGCAGTATTTT. Translating gives CASSQVAADTQYF.

The gene calls are TRBV28 and TRBJ1-1, with a possible D match to TRBD1 (5 bases). Trimming stripped 3 bases from V and 0 bases from J, with 14 bases between. Germline V CDR1 and CDR2: MDHEN, SYDVKM. The CDR3 contains 16 residues. This CDR3 is CASSFGGAGVNTEAFF. The CDR3 DNA reads TGTGCCAGCAGTTTCGGCGGGGCGGGAGTGAACACTGAAGCTTTCTTT.

V and J are TRBV27 and TRBJ2-2, with 9 nucleotides matching TRBD1. The germline CDR1 and CDR2 sequences are MNHEY and SMNVEV (reference sequence). This CDR3 is 14 amino acids long. Trimming removed 7 bases from V and 5 bases from J; junction bases left unmatched: 5. CDR3 loop: CASTGDRATGELFF. In nucleotides, the CDR3 is TGTGCCAGCACCGGGGACAGGGCTACCGGGGAGCTGTTTTTT.

The J gene is TRBJ2-2, the V gene TRBV5-6; D call uncertain. The germline V gene has CDR1 SGHDT and CDR2 YYEEEE. CDR3 length: 15 residues. Trimming took 4 bases from V and 7 from J, leaving 17 bases between them. CDR3 nucleotide sequence: TGTGCCAGCAGCACTGGCGGTGTTCATTACGGGGAGCTGTTTTTT. Translation: CASSTGGVHYGELFF. Complete variable domain (other parts from reference TRBV5-6 and TRBJ2-2): DAGVTQSPTHLIKTRGQQVTLRCSPKSGHDTVSWYQQALGQGPQFIFQYYEEEERQRGNFPDRFSGHQFPNYSSELNVNALLLGDSALYLCASSTGGVHYGELFFGEGSRLTVL.

The sample holds a few counts of this clone. This sequence joins TRBV9 and TRBJ2-2; tentatively, D is TRBD2 (5 bases). The CDR3 consists of 14 residues. Trimming cost V 0 bases and J 3 bases, with 6 bases left between them. CDR1 and CDR2 from the germline V gene are SGDLS and YYNGEE. The chain's CDR3 is CASSVGLYTGELFF. DNA for the CDR3: TGTGCCAGCAGCGTAGGACTATACACCGGGGAGCTGTTTTTT. Using reference TRBV9 and TRBJ2-2 for the parts outside the CDR3, the full variable domain is DSGVTQTPKHLITATGQRVTLRCSPRSGDLSVYWYQQSLDQGLQFLIQYYNGEERAKGNILERFSAQQFPDLHSELNLSSLELGDSALYFCASSVGLYTGELFFGEGSRLTVL.

CDR3 coding DNA: TGTGCCAGTAGTACACAGGCCAACAGGTACGAGCAGTACTTC. Translating it yields CASSTQANRYEQYF. The chain combines TRBV19 with TRBJ2-7; D is perhaps TRBD1 (5 bases). Trimming took 4 bases from V and 4 from J, leaving 14 bases between them. The V gene's germline CDR1 is LNHDA and CDR2 SQIVND (reference sequence). The CDR3 length is 14 residues.

This chain joins TRBV6-4 and TRBJ2-3; D not certain. The CDR3 runs 14 residues. Germline V gene sequence: CDR1 MRHNA, CDR2 SNTAGT. Trimming pared 7 bases from V and 3 bases from J, leaving 14 bases between. CDR3 nucleotide sequence: TGTGCCAGCAAGGAATGGGCCATTACAGATACGCAGTATTTT. Translating gives CASKEWAITDTQYF.

This chain joins TRBV2 and TRBJ2-3; D is unresolved. V was pared by 6 bases and J by 1 base, with 11 bases between. The CDR3 has 14 residues. Germline V gene sequence: CDR1 SNHLY, CDR2 FYNNEI. The CDR3 loop is CASRLPSGTDTQYF. Written as DNA, the CDR3 is TGTGCCAGCAGATTACCTTCGGGCACAGATACGCAGTATTTT.

This clone showed up just a few times. This chain connects TRBV6-6 to TRBJ1-3; tentative D call: TRBD1 (5 bases). Trimming stripped 7 bases from V and 3 bases from J, with 13 bases between. There are 14 residues in the CDR3. From germline, CDR1 is MNHNY and CDR2 SVGAGI (reference sequence). Here the CDR3 DNA reads TGTGCCAGCACCTCATCGGGGGTTGGAAACACCATATATTTT. Translating gives CASTSSGVGNTIYF.

The rearrangement joins TRBV5-4 to TRBJ2-2; 12 bases fit TRBD2. This CDR3 spans 16 amino acids. Germline V gene sequence: CDR1 SGHNT, CDR2 YYREEE (reference sequence). Trimming cost V 5 bases and J 5 bases; bases outside gene matches: 7. CDR3 DNA sequence: TGTGCCAGCAGGACTAGCGGGAGTATTAATACCGGGGAGCTGTTTTTT. Protein sequence: CASRTSGSINTGELFF.